This T cell receptor (beta chain) is from a study of human T cells and chemical hapten exposure. V gave up 4 bases and J gave up 5 bases, with 19 bases separating them. Per the germline V gene, CDR1 is ENHRY and CDR2 is SYGVKD. The CDR3 covers 16 residues. The sample's time point: patch test 2, 6 weeks after DPC sensitization. Treatment of the sample: therapeutic diphenylcyclopropenone sensitization with weekly scalp DPC. MiXCR was run by TCRdb on the RACE reads, yielding one entry per CDR3 protein. The sample has approximately 120,000 distinct CDR3 sequences; about a tenth are singletons. The J gene is TRBJ2-3, the V gene TRBV10-3; D possibly matches TRBD1 or TRBD2 (5 bases each). The specimen comprised whole blood, sampled in connection with sensitization to the hapten diphenylcyclopropenone (DPC). This TCR was recovered from a woman aged 40 to 49 with alopecia areata. Some clones in this sample may be carry-over from other donors' samples. The CDR3 reads CAISVLGQGEGDTQYF. The CDR3 DNA reads TGTGCCATCAGTGTGTTGGGCCAGGGAGAGGGAGATACGCAGTATTTT.